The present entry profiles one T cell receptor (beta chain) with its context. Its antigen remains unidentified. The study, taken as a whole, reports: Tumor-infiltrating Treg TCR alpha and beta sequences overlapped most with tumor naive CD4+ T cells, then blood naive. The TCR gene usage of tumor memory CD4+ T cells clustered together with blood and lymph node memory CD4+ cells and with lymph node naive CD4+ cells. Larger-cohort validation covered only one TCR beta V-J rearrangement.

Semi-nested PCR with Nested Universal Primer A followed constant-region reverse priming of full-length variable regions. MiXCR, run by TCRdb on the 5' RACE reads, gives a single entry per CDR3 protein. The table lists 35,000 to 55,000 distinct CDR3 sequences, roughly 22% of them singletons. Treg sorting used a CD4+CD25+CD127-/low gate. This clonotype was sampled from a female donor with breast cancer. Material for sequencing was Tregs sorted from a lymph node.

The CDR3 here is CASSPRAGVLYNEQFF. CDR3 coding DNA: TGTGCCAGCAGCCCTCGGGCGGGAGTCCTCTACAATGAGCAGTTCTTC. The V gene is TRBV7-9, the J gene TRBJ2-1; 7 positions agree with TRBD2. Germline V gives CDR1 SEHNR, CDR2 FQNEAQ (reference sequence). The length of the CDR3 is 16 residues. J was trimmed by 3 bases and V by 5 bases; bases with no gene match: 10. The entire variable domain, with the rest obtained from reference TRBV7-9 and TRBJ2-1, is as follows: DTGVSQNPRHKITKRGQNVTFRCDPISEHNRLYWYRQTLGQGPEFLTYFQNEAQLEKSRLLSDRFSAERPKGSFSTLEIQRTEQGDSAMYLCASSPRAGVLYNEQFFGPGTRLTVL.